This T cell receptor beta chain was captured in a study of neoadjuvant anti-PD-1 for oral cavity cancer (dated by TCRdb to the early 2020s). For the study in its entirety: Three to four biweekly doses of nivolumab at 3 mg/kg were mostly administered to patients before curative-intent surgical resection. Under RECIST 1.1, patients with complete response, partial response or stable disease were classed as responders, and patients with progression were classed as non-responders. For patients who did not progress, a fourth nivolumab dose was given around day 43, followed by definitive surgical resection on days 50-56. The parent correlative cohort included under 15 patients, with a roughly 35% response rate.

PBMC libraries used mostly 480 ng of input genomic DNA for deep sequencing, with six replicates per sample. Following the manufacturer's instructions, the team built TCRbeta libraries using the immunoSEQ hsTCRbeta kit. Sequencing of the completed libraries took place using an Illumina NovaSeq 6000 S4 flow cell after they had been pooled to approximately 3 nM. The paper's processing steps were these. The immunoSEQ Analyzer was used for raw data preprocessing and quality control. The analysis was limited to productive rearrangements, and each clonotype was defined by a unique CDR3 amino acid sequence. Using the R package tcR, the researchers computed the Gini-Simpson index as their estimate of repertoire clonality. Student's t test was used to compare Gini indices, and Pearson correlation was used to assess associations with tumor size change. TCRdb carries this immuneACCESS record with in-frame sequences only. Its versions omit some clonotypes, under half of them owing to an unresolved V gene in the studies checked, with the rest unexplained. V and J calls and clone size come straight from that table; D and trimming were deduced from the DNA. The sample yields about 14,000 clones; roughly 73% were counted once. Of the sample, 2.8% is held by the ten largest clones.

As to this clone: There is no known antigen for this receptor. No quality values exist for individual bases; no much larger clone is one base distant.

The junction carries 8 bases between V and J, which are trimmed by 4 bases and 2 bases respectively. From the cysteine through the phenylalanine, the CDR3 covers 13 amino acids. Left in the record is the CDR3 DNA by itself, 39 bases read in frame from the first base. Sequences SEHNR (CDR1) and FQNEAQ (CDR2) are obtained from the germline V gene (reference sequence). In light of the paper, this sample's time point label describes: after neoadjuvant nivolumab, at surgical resection. None of the patients had received prior systemic or radiation treatment, and all were newly diagnosed with stage II-IVA oral cavity squamous cell carcinoma. The cohort was made up of patients with locally advanced, HPV-negative oral cavity squamous cell carcinoma. Peripheral blood mononuclear cells were analyzed directly, without maintenance or expansion in culture. The samples were obtained from a longitudinal correlative study of a single-arm phase II trial testing neoadjuvant nivolumab in oral cavity squamous cell carcinoma. Genomic DNA-based TCRbeta sequencing was performed on subject-matched pre- and post-treatment PBMCs and tumors from three responders and three non-responders. Peripheral blood mononuclear cells were collected once before nivolumab treatment and again after treatment, at the time of surgery. Genomic DNA was isolated from PBMCs using the Maxwell RSC DNA from Cells kit.

Study-wide findings and limitations: Higher pretreatment blood Treg/Th17 ratios correlated with both higher pretreatment blood TCRbeta clonality and lower post-treatment tumor TCRbeta clonality. After neoadjuvant nivolumab, T cell clonality (Gini index) in PBMCs was significantly higher in non-responders than in responders. Only a few patients per response group were included in the TCR analyses, and larger cohorts for validation were called for by the authors.

The sequence came from a person aged 40 to 85 with oral cavity squamous cell carcinoma. The material sequenced was PBMCs, taken after nivolumab (anti-PD-1) treatment. The rearrangement joined TRBV7-9 to TRBJ2-5; the D call is possibly TRBD1 or TRBD2, each sharing 5 bases. Here the CDR3 is given as CASSWDAQETQYF. The base sequence is TGTGCCAGCAGCTGGGACGCTCAAGAGACCCAGTACTTC.